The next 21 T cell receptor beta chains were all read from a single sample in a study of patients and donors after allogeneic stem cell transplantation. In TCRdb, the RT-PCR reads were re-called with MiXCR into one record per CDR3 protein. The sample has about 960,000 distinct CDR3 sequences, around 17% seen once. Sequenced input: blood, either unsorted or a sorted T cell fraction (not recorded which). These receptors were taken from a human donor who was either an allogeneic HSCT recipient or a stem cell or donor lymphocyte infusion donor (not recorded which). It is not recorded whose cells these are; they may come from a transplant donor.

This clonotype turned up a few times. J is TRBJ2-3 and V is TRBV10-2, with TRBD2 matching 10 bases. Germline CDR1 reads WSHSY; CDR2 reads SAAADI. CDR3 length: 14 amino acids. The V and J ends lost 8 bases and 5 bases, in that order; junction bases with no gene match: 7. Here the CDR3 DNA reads TGCGCCAGCGGGGGAGCGGGGGGGTTAGATACGCAGTATTTT. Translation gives CASGGAGGLDTQYF.

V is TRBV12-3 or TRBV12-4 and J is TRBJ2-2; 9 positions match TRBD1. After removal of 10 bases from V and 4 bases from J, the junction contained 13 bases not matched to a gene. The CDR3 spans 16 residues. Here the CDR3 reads CANWDRVGVSTGELFF. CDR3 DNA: TGTGCCAACTGGGACAGGGTAGGGGTTAGCACCGGGGAGCTGTTTTTT.

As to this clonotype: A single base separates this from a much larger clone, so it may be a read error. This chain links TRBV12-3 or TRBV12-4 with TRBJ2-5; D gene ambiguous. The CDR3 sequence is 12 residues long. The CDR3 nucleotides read TGTGCCAGCAGTTCGACTCGAGAGACCCAGAACTTC. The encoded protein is CASSSTRETQNF.

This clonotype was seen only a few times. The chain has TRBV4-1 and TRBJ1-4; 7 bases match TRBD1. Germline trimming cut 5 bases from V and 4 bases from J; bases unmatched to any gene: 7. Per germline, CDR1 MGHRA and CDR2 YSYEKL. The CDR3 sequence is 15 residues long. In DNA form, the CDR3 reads TGCGCCAGCAGCACCACGGACAGGCTTAATGAAAAACTGTTTTTT. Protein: CASSTTDRLNEKLFF.

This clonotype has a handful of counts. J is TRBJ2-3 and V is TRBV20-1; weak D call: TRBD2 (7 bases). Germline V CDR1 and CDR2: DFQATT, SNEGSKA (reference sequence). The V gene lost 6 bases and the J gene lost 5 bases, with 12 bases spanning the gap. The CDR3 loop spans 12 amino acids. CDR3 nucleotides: TGCAGTGCAACGAGGGGGGGAGATACGCAGTATTTT. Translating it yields CSATRGGDTQYF.

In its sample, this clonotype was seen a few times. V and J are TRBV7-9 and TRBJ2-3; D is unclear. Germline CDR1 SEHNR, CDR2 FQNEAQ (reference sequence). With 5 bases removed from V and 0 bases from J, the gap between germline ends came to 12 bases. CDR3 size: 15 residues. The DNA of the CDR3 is TGTGCCAGCAGCCTCACGGCCAAAAGCACAGATACGCAGTATTTT. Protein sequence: CASSLTAKSTDTQYF. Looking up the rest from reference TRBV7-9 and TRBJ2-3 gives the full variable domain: DTGVSQNPRHKITKRGQNVTFRCDPISEHNRLYWYRQTLGQGPEFLTYFQNEAQLEKSRLLSDRFSAERPKGSFSTLEIQRTEQGDSAMYLCASSLTAKSTDTQYFGPGTRLTVL.

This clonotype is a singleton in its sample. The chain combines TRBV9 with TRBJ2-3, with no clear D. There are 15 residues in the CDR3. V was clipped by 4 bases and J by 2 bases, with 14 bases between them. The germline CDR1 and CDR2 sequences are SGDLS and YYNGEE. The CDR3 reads CASSSIGTPTDTQYF. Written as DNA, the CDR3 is TGTGCCAGCAGCAGCATAGGCACCCCCACAGATACGCAGTATTTT. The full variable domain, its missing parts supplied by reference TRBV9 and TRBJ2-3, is DSGVTQTPKHLITATGQRVTLRCSPRSGDLSVYWYQQSLDQGLQFLIQYYNGEERAKGNILERFSAQQFPDLHSELNLSSLELGDSALYFCASSSIGTPTDTQYFGPGTRLTVL.

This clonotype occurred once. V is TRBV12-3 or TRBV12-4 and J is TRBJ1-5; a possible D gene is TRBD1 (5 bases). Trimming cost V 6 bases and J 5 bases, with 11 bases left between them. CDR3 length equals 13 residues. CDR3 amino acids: CASRGGGDQPQHF. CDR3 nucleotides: TGTGCCAGCAGGGGGGGGGGTGATCAGCCCCAGCATTTT.

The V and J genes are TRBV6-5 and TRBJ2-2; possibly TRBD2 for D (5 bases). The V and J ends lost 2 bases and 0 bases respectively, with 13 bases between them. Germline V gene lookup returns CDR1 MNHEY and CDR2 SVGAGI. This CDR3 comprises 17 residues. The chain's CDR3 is CASSYPSPGSNTGELFF. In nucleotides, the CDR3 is TGTGCCAGCAGTTACCCCTCTCCGGGATCGAACACCGGGGAGCTGTTTTTT.

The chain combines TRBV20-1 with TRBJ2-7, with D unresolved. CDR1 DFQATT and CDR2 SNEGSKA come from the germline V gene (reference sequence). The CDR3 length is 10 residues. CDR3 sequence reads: CSDIPYEQYF. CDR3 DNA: TGCAGCGATATACCCTACGAGCAGTACTTC.

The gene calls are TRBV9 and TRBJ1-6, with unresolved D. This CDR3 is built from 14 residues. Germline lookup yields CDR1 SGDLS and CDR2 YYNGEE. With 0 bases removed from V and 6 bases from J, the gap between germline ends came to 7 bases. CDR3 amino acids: CASSVEGLNSPLHF. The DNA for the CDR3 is TGTGCCAGCAGCGTAGAAGGACTTAATTCACCCCTCCACTTT.

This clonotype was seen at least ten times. The CDR3 here is CASSYRFGGGLSNQPQHF. The DNA of the CDR3 is TGTGCCAGCAGTTACAGATTCGGGGGGGGCCTGAGCAATCAGCCCCAGCATTTT. The chain combines TRBV6-2 or TRBV6-3 with TRBJ1-5; D may be TRBD1 (6 bases). CDR3 length: 18 residues. The germline V gene has CDR1 MNHEY and CDR2 SVGEGT. V dropped 2 bases and J dropped 1 base, with 18 bases sitting between them.

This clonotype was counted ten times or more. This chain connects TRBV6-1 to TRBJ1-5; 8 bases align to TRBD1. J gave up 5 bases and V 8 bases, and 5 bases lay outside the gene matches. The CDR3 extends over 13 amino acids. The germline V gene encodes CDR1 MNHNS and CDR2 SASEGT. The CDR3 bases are TGTGCCAGCGGGGGACAGGCGTATCAGCCCCAGCATTTT. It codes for CASGGQAYQPQHF.

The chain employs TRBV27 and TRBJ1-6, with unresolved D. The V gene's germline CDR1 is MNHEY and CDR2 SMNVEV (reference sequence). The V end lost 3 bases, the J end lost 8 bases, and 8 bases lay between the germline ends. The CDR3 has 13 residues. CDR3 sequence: CASSFQVDSPLHF. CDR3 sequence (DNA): TGTGCCAGCAGTTTCCAGGTGGATTCACCCCTCCACTTT.

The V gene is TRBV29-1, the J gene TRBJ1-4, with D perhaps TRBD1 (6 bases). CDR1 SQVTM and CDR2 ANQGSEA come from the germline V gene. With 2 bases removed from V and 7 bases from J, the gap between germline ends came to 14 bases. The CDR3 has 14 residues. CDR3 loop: CSVESGGLGEKLFF. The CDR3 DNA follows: TGCAGCGTTGAAAGCGGGGGCCTAGGTGAAAAACTGTTTTTT.

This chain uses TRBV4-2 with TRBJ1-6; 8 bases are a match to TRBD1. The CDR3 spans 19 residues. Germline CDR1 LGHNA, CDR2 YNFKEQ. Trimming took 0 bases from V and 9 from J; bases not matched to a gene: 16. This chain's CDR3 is CASSQDSPGGIRIRSPLHF. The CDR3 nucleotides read TGTGCCAGCAGCCAAGATTCCCCAGGGGGCATAAGAATTCGTTCACCCCTCCACTTT.

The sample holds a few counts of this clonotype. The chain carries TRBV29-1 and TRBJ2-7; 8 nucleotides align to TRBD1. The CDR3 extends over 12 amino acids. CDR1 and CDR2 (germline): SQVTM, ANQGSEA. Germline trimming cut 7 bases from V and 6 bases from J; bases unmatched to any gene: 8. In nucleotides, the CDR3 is TGCAGCGCCATACTTGGACAGGGCGAGCAGTACTTC. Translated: CSAILGQGEQYF.

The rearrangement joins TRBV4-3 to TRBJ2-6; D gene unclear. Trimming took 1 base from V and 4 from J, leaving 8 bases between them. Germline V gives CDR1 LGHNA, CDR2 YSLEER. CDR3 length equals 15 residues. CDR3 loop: CASSQAGSGANVLTF. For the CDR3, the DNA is TGCGCCAGCAGCCAAGCTGGGTCAGGGGCCAACGTCCTGACTTTC.

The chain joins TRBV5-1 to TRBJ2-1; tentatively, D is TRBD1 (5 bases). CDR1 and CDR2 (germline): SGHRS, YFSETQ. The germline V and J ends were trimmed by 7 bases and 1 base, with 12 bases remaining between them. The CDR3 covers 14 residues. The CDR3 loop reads CASQPTGSYNEQFF. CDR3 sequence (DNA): TGCGCCAGCCAACCCACAGGTTCCTACAATGAGCAGTTCTTC.

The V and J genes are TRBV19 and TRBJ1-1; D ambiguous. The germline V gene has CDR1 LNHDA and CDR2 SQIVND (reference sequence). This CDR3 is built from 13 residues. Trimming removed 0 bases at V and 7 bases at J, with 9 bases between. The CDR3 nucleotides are TGTGCCAGTAGTATAGATCTGCCAGATGAAGCTTTCTTT. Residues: CASSIDLPDEAFF.

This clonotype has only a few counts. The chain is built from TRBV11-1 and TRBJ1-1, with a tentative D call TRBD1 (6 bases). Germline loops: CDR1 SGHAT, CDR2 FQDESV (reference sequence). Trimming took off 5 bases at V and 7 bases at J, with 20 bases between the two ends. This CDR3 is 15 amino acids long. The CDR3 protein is CASSPHGQRGLEAFF. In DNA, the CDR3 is TGTGCCAGCAGCCCCCACGGACAGCGTGGGCTTGAAGCTTTCTTT.